This T cell receptor beta chain was retrieved from a study of blood T cell repertoires in COVID-19. Study-level background: Sample material is recorded as cDNA or gDNA derived from T cells, B-cell-depleted T cells, or PBMCs.

CDR3 size: 14 residues. V lost 2 bases to trimming and J lost 8 bases, with 10 bases between them. The germline gives CDR1 LGHNA, CDR2 YSLEER. In its sample, this clone was seen a few times. Original processing methods: Reference gene primer amplification yielded estimated nucleated cell counts. Data came from immunoSEQ multiplex PCR; TCRdb stores just in-frame clones and leaves some out. V and J calls and clone size are those listed in that table; D and trimming were worked out from the DNA. The sample lists about 30,000 clones, around nine tenths occurring once. This receptor was taken from a man in his sixties or seventies with acute or convalescent COVID-19. V is TRBV4-3 and J is TRBJ1-6; D is unresolved. The sample comprised peripheral blood. CDR3 nucleotides: TGCGCCAGCAGCCAACTGGCAGGTGATTCACCCCTCCACTTT. This sequence encodes CASSQLAGDSPLHF.